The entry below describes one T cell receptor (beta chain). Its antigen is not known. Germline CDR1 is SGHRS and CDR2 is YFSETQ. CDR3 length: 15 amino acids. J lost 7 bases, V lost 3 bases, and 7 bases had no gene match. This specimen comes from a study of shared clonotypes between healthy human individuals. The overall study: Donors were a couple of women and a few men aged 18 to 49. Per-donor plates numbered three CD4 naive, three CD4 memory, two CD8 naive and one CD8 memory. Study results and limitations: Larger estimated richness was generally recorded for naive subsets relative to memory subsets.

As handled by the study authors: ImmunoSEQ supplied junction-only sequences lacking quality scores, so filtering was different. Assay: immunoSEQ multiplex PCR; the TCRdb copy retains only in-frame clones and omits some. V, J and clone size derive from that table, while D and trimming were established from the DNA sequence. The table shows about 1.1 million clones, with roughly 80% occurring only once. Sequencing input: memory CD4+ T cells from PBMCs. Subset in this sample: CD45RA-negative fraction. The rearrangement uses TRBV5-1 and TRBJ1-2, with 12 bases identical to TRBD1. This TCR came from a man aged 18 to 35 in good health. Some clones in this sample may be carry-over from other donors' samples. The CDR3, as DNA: TGCGCCAGCAGCTCTATCGGGACAGGGGGCTCTGGCTACACCTTC. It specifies CASSSIGTGGSGYTF. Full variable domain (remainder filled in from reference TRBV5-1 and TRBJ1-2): KAGVTQTPRYLIKTRGQQVTLSCSPISGHRSVSWYQQTPGQGLQFLFEYFSETQRNKGNFPGRFSGRQFSNSRSEMNVSTLELGDSALYLCASSSIGTGGSGYTFGSGTRLTVV.